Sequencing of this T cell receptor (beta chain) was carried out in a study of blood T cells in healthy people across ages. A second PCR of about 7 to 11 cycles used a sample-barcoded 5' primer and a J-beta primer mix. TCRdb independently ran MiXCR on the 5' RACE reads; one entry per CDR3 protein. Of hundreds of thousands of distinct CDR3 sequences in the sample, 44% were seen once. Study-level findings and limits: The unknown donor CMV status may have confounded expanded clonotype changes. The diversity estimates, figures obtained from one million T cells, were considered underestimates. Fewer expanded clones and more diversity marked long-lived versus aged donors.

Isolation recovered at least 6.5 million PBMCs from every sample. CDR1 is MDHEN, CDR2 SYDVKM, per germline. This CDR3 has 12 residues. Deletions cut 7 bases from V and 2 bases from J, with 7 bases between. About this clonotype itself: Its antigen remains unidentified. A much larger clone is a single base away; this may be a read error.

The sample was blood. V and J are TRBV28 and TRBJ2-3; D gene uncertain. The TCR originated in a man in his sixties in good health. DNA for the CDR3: TGTGCCAGCAACGGGTACACAGATACGCAGTATTTT. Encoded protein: CASNGYTDTQYF.